A single sample gave rise to the 28 T cell receptor beta chains below, sequenced in a study of beta chain features in type 1 diabetes. Investigators reverse transcribed all isolated RNA, so they sequenced expressed TCRB transcripts. Clones were read by immunoSEQ multiplex PCR, and TCRdb kept only the in-frame ones, dropping some. The sample lists more than 60,000 clones, around three fifths occurring once. Input material: Tregs from blood. The origin of the receptors is a woman aged 18-35 years in good health.

V gene TRBV7-3 combines with J gene TRBJ2-7; 8 nucleotides agree with TRBD2. The germline CDR1 and CDR2 sequences are SGHTA and FQGTGA. After removal of 8 bases from V and 5 bases from J, the junction contained 11 bases not matched to a gene. This CDR3 is built from 14 residues. CDR3 protein: CASRKCGRSHEQYF. The DNA of the CDR3 is TGTGCCAGCCGCAAATGCGGGAGGTCCCACGAGCAGTACTTC. Together with reference TRBV7-3 and TRBJ2-7, the CDR3 gives the full variable domain: GAGVSQTPSNKVTEKGKYVELRCDPISGHTALYWYRQSLGQGPEFLIYFQGTGAADDSGLPNDRFFAVRPEGSVSTLKIQRTERGDSAVYLCASRKCGRSHEQYFGPGTRLTVT.

This clone was picked up a small number of times. J is TRBJ1-1 and V is TRBV18, with D possibly matching TRBD1 (6 bases). CDR1 KGHSH and CDR2 LQKENI come from the germline V gene. The ends were cut back, 7 bases at V and 1 base at J, with 13 bases in the middle. The CDR3 has 14 amino acids. The CDR3, as DNA: TGTGCCAGCTTACCGGGACAACAGAACACTGAAGCTTTCTTT. Its translation is CASLPGQQNTEAFF.

The rearrangement joins TRBV19 to TRBJ2-2; the match to TRBD1 covers 8 bases. The germline V gene has CDR1 LNHDA and CDR2 SQIVND (reference sequence). V lost 5 bases and J lost 5; bases outside the gene matches: 7. The CDR3 length is 15 residues. This chain's CDR3 is CASSVRQGWTGELFF. The CDR3 DNA reads TGTGCCAGTAGTGTCCGACAGGGGTGGACCGGGGAGCTGTTTTTT.

This chain connects TRBV11-2 to TRBJ1-3; TRBD1 might be the D (6 bases). Germline V gene data show CDR1 as SGHAT and CDR2 as FQNNGV. Trimming stripped 4 bases from V and 2 bases from J, with 9 bases between. CDR3 length: 14 amino acids. The CDR3: CASSSGQPGNTIYF. For the CDR3, the DNA is TGTGCCAGCAGCTCTGGACAGCCTGGAAACACCATATATTTT. Variable domain in full (rest from reference TRBV11-2 and TRBJ1-3): EAGVAQSPRYKIIEKRQSVAFWCNPISGHATLYWYQQILGQGPKLLIQFQNNGVVDDSQLPKDRFSAERLKGVDSTLKIQPAKLEDSAVYLCASSSGQPGNTIYFGEGSWLTVV.

This chain uses TRBV13 with TRBJ1-1; 7 nucleotides line up with TRBD1. The CDR3 runs to 14 residues. Germline-derived CDR1 and CDR2 are PRHDT and FYEKMQ (reference sequence). V shed 8 bases and J 3 bases; nucleotides not matched to a gene: 9. The CDR3 nucleotides read TGTGCCAGCCGACAGGGAGTGAGAGACACTGAAGCTTTCTTT. Amino acids: CASRQGVRDTEAFF. Based on the CDR3 plus reference TRBV13 and TRBJ1-1, the full variable domain is AAGVIQSPRHLIKEKRETATLKCYPIPRHDTVYWYQQGPGQDPQFLISFYEKMQSDKGSIPDRFSAQQFSDYHSELNMSSLELGDSALYFCASRQGVRDTEAFFGQGTRLTVV.

The V gene is TRBV2, the J gene TRBJ1-5; D gene uncertain. V shed 4 bases and J shed 4 bases, with 5 bases lying between them. Germline values: CDR1 SNHLY, CDR2 FYNNEI. This CDR3 is built from 12 residues. CDR3 residues: CASSAPNQPQHF. As DNA, the CDR3 is TGTGCCAGCAGTGCCCCTAATCAGCCCCAGCATTTT. Combining the CDR3 with reference TRBV2 and TRBJ1-5 gives the whole variable domain EPEVTQTPSHQVTQMGQEVILRCVPISNHLYFYWYRQILGQKVEFLVSFYNNEISEKSEIFDDQFSVERPDGSNFTLKIRSTKLEDSAMYFCASSAPNQPQHFGDGTRLSIL.

The gene calls are TRBV5-1 and TRBJ2-7; 8 nucleotides match TRBD1. Looked up from germline, CDR1 is SGHRS and CDR2 is YFSETQ. The V gene end was trimmed by 0 bases and the J gene end by 2 bases; junction bases not matched to a gene: 7. This CDR3 has 16 residues. The CDR3 DNA reads TGCGCCAGCAGCTTGGCCTACAGGGGGTCGGCCTACGAGCAGTACTTC. This sequence encodes CASSLAYRGSAYEQYF. Based on the CDR3 plus reference TRBV5-1 and TRBJ2-7, the full variable domain is KAGVTQTPRYLIKTRGQQVTLSCSPISGHRSVSWYQQTPGQGLQFLFEYFSETQRNKGNFPGRFSGRQFSNSRSEMNVSTLELGDSALYLCASSLAYRGSAYEQYFGPGTRLTVT.

The V gene is TRBV4-3, the J gene TRBJ2-5; 9 bases fit TRBD1. Per germline, CDR1 LGHNA and CDR2 YSLEER. The V segment lost 0 bases and the J segment 7 bases; nucleotides outside the gene matches: 12. The length of the CDR3 is 17 residues. The CDR3 protein is CASSQDKIGTGLGTQYF. For the CDR3, the DNA is TGCGCCAGCAGCCAAGATAAAATAGGGACAGGGCTGGGGACCCAGTACTTC.

The chain carries TRBV19 and TRBJ1-2; 7 bases agree with TRBD1. Germline values: CDR1 LNHDA, CDR2 SQIVND (reference sequence). The CDR3 totals 14 residues. V dropped 6 bases and J dropped 4; count of bases not matched to a gene: 8. Here the CDR3 reads CASRITGVAYGYTF. Written as DNA, the CDR3 is TGTGCCAGTAGGATTACAGGGGTCGCCTATGGCTACACCTTC. Complete variable domain (other parts from reference TRBV19 and TRBJ1-2): DGGITQSPKYLFRKEGQNVTLSCEQNLNHDAMYWYRQDPGQGLRLIYYSQIVNDFQKGDIAEGYSVSREKKESFPLTVTSAQKNPTAFYLCASRITGVAYGYTFGSGTRLTVV.

This clone was counted only a few times. The V and J genes are TRBV10-2 and TRBJ2-1; TRBD1 aligns across 8 bases. Germline CDR1 is WSHSY and CDR2 is SAAADI. The CDR3 consists of 13 residues. Unmatched junction bases numbered 6, after V lost 4 bases and J lost 10 bases. CDR3 nucleotide sequence: TGCGCCAGCAGTGCCAGGGGGCGTAAGGAGCAGTTCTTC. Translated, it gives CASSARGRKEQFF.

The V call is TRBV4-1, the J call TRBJ2-1; 8 nucleotides line up with TRBD2. J gave up 1 base and V 3 bases, and 5 bases lay outside the gene matches. The germline V gene encodes CDR1 MGHRA and CDR2 YSYEKL. The CDR3 extends over 16 amino acids. The DNA of the CDR3 is TGCGCCAGCAGCCATGGCGGGGGGTCTTCCTACAATGAGCAGTTCTTC. Protein product: CASSHGGGSSYNEQFF.

The chain employs TRBV6-7 and TRBJ1-2; D uncertain. TRBV6-7 is given ORF status, its function remaining uncertain. Trimming took off 0 bases at V and 9 bases at J, with 8 bases between the two ends. The CDR3 has 12 amino acids. In DNA form, the CDR3 reads TGTGCCAGCAGTTACTCCCGGGAGCGCTACACCTTC. This encodes CASSYSRERYTF.

The chain couples TRBV7-3 to TRBJ1-5, with D possibly being TRBD1 (5 bases). From germline, CDR1 is SGHTA and CDR2 FQGTGA. V dropped 5 bases and J dropped 6 bases, with 20 bases sitting between them. CDR3 length: 16 residues. The CDR3 DNA sequence: TGTGCCAGCAGCATACCCTCGGGGGGTTGGAGTCAGCCCCAGCATTTT. Translated: CASSIPSGGWSQPQHF.

V is TRBV30 and J is TRBJ2-3; D unclear. This CDR3 is built from 12 residues. The germline V gene encodes CDR1 GTSNPN and CDR2 SVGIG (reference sequence). V lost 5 bases, J lost 3 bases, and 9 bases lay in between. The CDR3 is CAWGGPTDTQYF. The CDR3 DNA sequence: TGTGCCTGGGGTGGGCCAACAGATACGCAGTATTTT.

The genes are TRBV6-6 and TRBJ1-2, with TRBD1 identical over 7 bases. The V gene's germline CDR1 is MNHNY and CDR2 SVGAGI (reference sequence). The length of the CDR3 is 15 residues. The junction had 9 bases not matched to a gene; V was cut back by 4 bases and J by 4 bases. This CDR3 is CASSSFRTGPYGYTF. The CDR3 region has the DNA TGTGCCAGCAGTTCTTTCCGGACAGGCCCCTATGGCTACACCTTC.

Only a few counts were recorded for this clone. The chain has TRBV2 and TRBJ1-5, with a tentative D call TRBD1 (5 bases). This CDR3 has 13 amino acids. Germline CDR1 SNHLY, CDR2 FYNNEI. The V and J ends lost 6 bases and 3 bases respectively, with 9 bases between them. CDR3 DNA: TGTGCCAGCAGGACAGAGATCAATCAGCCCCAGCATTTT. Translating it yields CASRTEINQPQHF.

This clone was counted a single time. The chain uses TRBV30 and TRBJ1-1; maybe TRBD1 (5 bases). Germline V gene data show CDR1 as GTSNPN and CDR2 as SVGIG (reference sequence). Trimming removed 0 bases from V and 2 bases from J, with 7 bases in between. The CDR3 totals 13 residues. The CDR3 here is CAWSVQDNTEAFF. The CDR3 DNA is TGTGCCTGGAGTGTACAGGACAACACTGAAGCTTTCTTT. Using reference TRBV30 and TRBJ1-1 for the parts outside the CDR3, the full variable domain is SQTIHQWPATLVQPVGSPLSLECTVEGTSNPNLYWYRQAAGRGLQLLFYSVGIGQISSEVPQNLSASRPQDRQFILSSKKLLLSDSGFYLCAWSVQDNTEAFFGQGTRLTVV.

The V and J genes are TRBV19 and TRBJ2-1; 11 bases are shared with TRBD2. Germline lookup yields CDR1 LNHDA and CDR2 SQIVND (reference sequence). The V and J ends lost 6 bases and 5 bases, in that order; junction bases with no gene match: 9. The CDR3 runs 16 residues. CDR3 DNA: TGTGCCAGTAGCCGAACCACTAGCGGGAGAAACAATGAGCAGTTCTTC. This codes for CASSRTTSGRNNEQFF. Together with reference TRBV19 and TRBJ2-1, the CDR3 gives the full variable domain: DGGITQSPKYLFRKEGQNVTLSCEQNLNHDAMYWYRQDPGQGLRLIYYSQIVNDFQKGDIAEGYSVSREKKESFPLTVTSAQKNPTAFYLCASSRTTSGRNNEQFFGPGTRLTVL.

The sample holds one count of this clone. The junction does not match germline at one end; this may be a read error. The chain couples TRBV5-1 to TRBJ2-3; the D gene is possibly TRBD2 (6 bases). This CDR3 contains 15 residues. CDR1 is SGHRS, CDR2 YFSETQ, per germline. The CDR3 sequence is CASRLVGTSTDTQYF. CDR3 coding DNA: TGCGCCAGCAGGTTGGTCGGGACTAGCACAGATACGCAGTATTTT.

The rearrangement uses TRBV7-2 and TRBJ2-5; TRBD1 matches 7 bases. Unmatched junction bases numbered 11, after V lost 5 bases and J lost 5 bases. The CDR3 has 15 residues. The germline CDR1 and CDR2 sequences are SGHTA and FQGNSA. The chain's CDR3 is CASSSRRQGTETQYF. The DNA of the CDR3 is TGTGCCAGCAGCAGCCGGCGACAGGGTACGGAGACCCAGTACTTC.

The rearrangement uses TRBV7-2 and TRBJ2-7; TRBD1 aligns across 7 bases. With V trimmed by 2 bases and J by 0 bases, 1 base remained unmatched. CDR3 size: 14 residues. Germline V gene data show CDR1 as SGHTA and CDR2 as FQGNSA. The DNA of the CDR3 is TGTGCCAGCAGCTTATCAGGGGGCTCCTACGAGCAGTACTTC. As protein: CASSLSGGSYEQYF.

This clone was picked up a small number of times. V gene TRBV7-2 combines with J gene TRBJ1-2; no clear D gene. This CDR3 has 18 amino acids. Germline-derived CDR1 and CDR2 are SGHTA and FQGNSA. Trimming stripped 3 bases from V and 0 bases from J, with 20 bases between. Written as DNA, the CDR3 is TGTGCCAGCAGCTTTCCCCCCTTTGTGGCCAGAACTAACTATGGCTACACCTTC. This encodes CASSFPPFVARTNYGYTF.

The genes are TRBV30 and TRBJ2-3; 9 bases fit TRBD2. The CDR3 is 12 amino acids. The germline CDR1 and CDR2 sequences are GTSNPN and SVGIG (reference sequence). Trimming cost V 4 bases and J 9 bases; bases outside gene matches: 5. CDR3 sequence (DNA): TGTGCCTGGACTCGAACTAGCGGGACGCAGTATTTT. It translates to CAWTRTSGTQYF.

The chain employs TRBV27 and TRBJ2-7, with D maybe TRBD2 (6 bases). The CDR3 spans 14 residues. Trimming removed 2 bases from V and 4 bases from J, with 12 bases in between. CDR1 is MNHEY, CDR2 SMNVEV, per germline (reference sequence). The CDR3 region has the DNA TGTGCCAGCAGTTTAGGGGGGTTACGATACGAGCAGTACTTC. It encodes CASSLGGLRYEQYF.

The chain recombines TRBV29-1 with TRBJ1-2; 7 bases are a match to TRBD1. The CDR3 is 12 residues long. With V trimmed by 3 bases and J by 8 bases, 6 bases remained unmatched. Germline assignment: CDR1 SQVTM and CDR2 ANQGSEA. The CDR3 loop reads CSVDRTGGGYTF. In nucleotides, the CDR3 is TGCAGCGTTGATAGGACAGGTGGGGGCTACACCTTC.

The V gene is TRBV5-1, the J gene TRBJ1-2, with 11 nucleotides matching TRBD1. The CDR3 spans 15 residues. Trimming removed 4 bases from V and 6 bases from J; junction bases left unmatched: 8. Germline loops: CDR1 SGHRS, CDR2 YFSETQ. CDR3 DNA: TGCGCCAGCAGCGTTCCGGGACAGGGGGTGAATGGCTACACCTTC. Translating it yields CASSVPGQGVNGYTF.

This chain connects TRBV19 to TRBJ1-6; tentatively, D is TRBD1 (6 bases). Germline lookup yields CDR1 LNHDA and CDR2 SQIVND (reference sequence). Trimming took off 3 bases at V and 8 bases at J, with 8 bases between the two ends. The CDR3 has 13 amino acids. CDR3 nucleotides: TGTGCCAGTAGTATGGACAGAGATTCACCCCTCCACTTT. Its protein product is CASSMDRDSPLHF.

This chain links TRBV9 with TRBJ1-2; D gene unclear. This CDR3 region has 18 residues. Trimming took off 0 bases at V and 0 bases at J, with 18 bases between the two ends. The V gene's germline CDR1 is SGDLS and CDR2 YYNGEE. The CDR3, as DNA: TGTGCCAGCAGCGTAGCTATGGGCCCTGGAGGATCTAACTATGGCTACACCTTC. Translation gives CASSVAMGPGGSNYGYTF. The full variable domain, with the rest looked up from reference TRBV9 and TRBJ1-2, is DSGVTQTPKHLITATGQRVTLRCSPRSGDLSVYWYQQSLDQGLQFLIQYYNGEERAKGNILERFSAQQFPDLHSELNLSSLELGDSALYFCASSVAMGPGGSNYGYTFGSGTRLTVV.